The rows below give T cell receptor beta chains drawn from one sample of a study of shared clonotypes between healthy human individuals. The data were produced by immunoSEQ multiplex PCR, yet TCRdb's version contains in-frame clones alone and is incomplete. The data show some 2.1 million clones, 90% to 95% seen once. The sequencing input was naive CD4+ T cells sorted from blood. These receptors came from a man aged 18 to 35 in good health. CDR3s leave out the opening cysteine and the closing phenylalanine or tryptophan. Each record gives: J gene, V gene, CDR3 protein.

TRBJ2-3,TRBV29-1,SVGGTWVRDTQY
TRBJ1-2,TRBV19,ASSRDRNNYGYT
TRBJ2-5,TRBV30,AWIRRGEETQY
TRBJ1-6,TRBV5-1,ASLLKGLIRDRGCNSPLH
TRBJ2-1,TRBV5-1,ASSFGRTGILNEQF
TRBJ2-1,TRBV18,ASSPGWDGSYNEQF
TRBJ2-3,TRBV11-2,ASSLPTDTQY
TRBJ2-3,TRBV6-5,ASSLRGNTQY
TRBJ2-2,TRBV6-1,ASSEHMDLNTGELF
TRBJ1-1,TRBV6-6,ATTDRNTEAF
TRBJ2-3,TRBV2,ASRNRMSGTDTQY
TRBJ2-7,TRBV5-4,ASSSTEGGLYEQY
TRBJ1-5,TRBV19,ASSLGVGQPQH
TRBJ2-7,TRBV7-9,ASSLRLGGYGEQY
TRBJ2-7,TRBV28,ASSLSRGEQY
TRBJ1-2,TRBV2,ASSGWGLDYGYT
TRBJ2-7,TRBV11-3,ASSLQGTYEQY
TRBJ2-1,TRBV7-2,ASSLVWGNEQF
TRBJ2-7,TRBV14,ASSRLQGQSYEQY
TRBJ1-5,TRBV30,AWRGRGDNQPQH
TRBJ1-6,TRBV6-5,ASNSDRVDSPLH
TRBJ2-7,TRBV6-5,ASSGGLEQY
TRBJ1-5,TRBV27,ASSRGQGAYQPQH
TRBJ2-2,TRBV2,ASSQLAGGPNTGELF
TRBJ2-7,TRBV10-3,AIGPDSYEQY
TRBJ1-2,TRBV28,ASSRLAYGYT
TRBJ1-2,TRBV2,ASNGQGFGYT
TRBJ1-6,TRBV6-1,ASGGQGQNSPLH
TRBJ1-4,TRBV19,ASSPSPHEGEKLF
TRBJ2-7,TRBV30,AWSTTGTSFL
TRBJ1-5,TRBV27,ASRPRDRGTQPQH
NA,TRBV28,ASSSMGEQY
TRBJ2-7,TRBV25-1,ASSSGQAAWDPVYEQY
TRBJ2-7,TRBV6-5,ASSYLTSGDPYEQY
TRBJ2-7,TRBV7-9,ASSSGGDFSSYEQY
TRBJ2-3,TRBV27,ASRASGGAAADTQY
TRBJ2-7,TRBV4-3,ASSVGLAGGYEQY
TRBJ2-2,TRBV2,ASSVNRANTGELF
TRBJ2-3,TRBV11-2,ASSLNGRVTDTQY
TRBJ2-2,TRBV7-6,ASSLVFGRSTGELF
TRBJ1-1,TRBV28,ASSRERNTEAF
TRBJ1-2,TRBV29-1,SVAPGRDSHGYT
TRBJ1-2,TRBV5-6,ASSFSVGAGYT
TRBJ1-1,TRBV27,ASSLKPQGSTEAF
TRBJ2-5,TRBV7-2,ASSSSRVFGETQY
TRBJ1-2,TRBV28,ASSRIPGQGNGYT
TRBJ2-2,TRBV6-5,ASSLSGIETGELF
TRBJ1-5,TRBV19,ASSIDLVAVSNQPQH
TRBJ1-1,TRBV28,ASLRWSTEAF
TRBJ1-2,TRBV5-4,ASSRARQGAGDGYT
TRBJ2-5,TRBV5-5,ASSEPETQY